This T cell receptor (beta chain) was retrieved from a study of T cells after yellow fever vaccination. This clonotype came up many times. Each CDR3 protein is one row after TCRdb ran MiXCR on the 5' RACE reads. The sample gives under 350,000 distinct CDR3 sequences, over 4% of which show up once; around 25% is in the top ten. The CDR3 is 15 residues long. Trimming took 2 bases from V and 5 from J, leaving 13 bases between them. Germline CDR1 MNHEY, CDR2 SVGEGT. The source material was PBMCs, sampled 5 days after the yellow fever booster vaccination. The chain carries TRBV6-2 or TRBV6-3 and TRBJ1-5; D is unresolved. The sequence came from a man aged 18 to 29 who received the YFV17D yellow fever vaccine. For the CDR3, the DNA is TGTGCCAGCAGTTACCGGGCGGCCGCCGATCAGCCCCAGCATTTT. Translation gives CASSYRAAADQPQHF.